The 7 T cell receptor beta chains presented below share a single source sample, sequenced in a study of blood T cell repertoires in COVID-19. Libraries were prepared by immunoSEQ multiplex PCR; TCRdb keeps only in-frame clonotypes and omits some of them. The repertoire holds fewer than 650,000 clones, about 89% seen once, with roughly 7.4% in the top ten. Sequenced input: peripheral blood. The receptor source for this set is a woman aged 45-65 years with COVID-19, enrolled during active disease.

J is TRBJ1-6 and V is TRBV27; weak D call: TRBD1 (5 bases). The V and J ends lost 1 base and 7 bases respectively, with 11 bases between them. Germline V gene lookup returns CDR1 MNHEY and CDR2 SMNVEV (reference sequence). The CDR3 length is 15 residues. CDR3 in amino acids: CASSLYPDKNSPLHF. For the CDR3, the DNA is TGTGCCAGCAGTTTATACCCGGACAAAAATTCACCCCTCCACTTT.

The chain joins TRBV7-3 to TRBJ1-1; no firm D call. This CDR3 spans 13 amino acids. V was clipped by 3 bases and J by 0 bases, with 5 bases between them. Germline-derived CDR1 and CDR2 are SGHTA and FQGTGA. CDR3 sequence: CASSFRVNTEAFF. The CDR3 DNA reads TGTGCCAGCAGCTTCCGGGTGAACACTGAAGCTTTCTTT.

The chain uses TRBV28 and TRBJ2-7; no firm D call. CDR1 MDHEN and CDR2 SYDVKM come from the germline V gene. V gave up 7 bases and J gave up 6 bases, with 19 bases separating them. The CDR3 has 14 residues. DNA of the CDR3: TGTGCCAGCAACAACCCCCGCAGGTGGGCCGAGCAGTACTTC. Amino acid sequence: CASNNPRRWAEQYF. The full variable domain, completed using reference TRBV28 and TRBJ2-7, is DVKVTQSSRYLVKRTGEKVFLECVQDMDHENMFWYRQDPGLGLRLIYFSYDVKMKEKGDIPEGYSVSREKKERFSLILESASTNQTSMYLCASNNPRRWAEQYFGPGTRLTVT.

This CDR3 reads CASSHRDRVSPLHF. The CDR3 coding sequence is TGTGCCAGCAGCCACCGGGACAGGGTCTCACCCCTCCACTTT. J is TRBJ1-6 and V is TRBV7-3, with 9 bases that match TRBD1. The germline CDR1 and CDR2 sequences are SGHTA and FQGTGA. The V gene end was trimmed by 5 bases and the J gene end by 10 bases; junction bases not matched to a gene: 6. The CDR3 runs 14 residues.

This clone was recorded a few times. The genes are TRBV29-1 and TRBJ2-7, with 7 bases fitting TRBD1. CDR1 is SQVTM and CDR2 is ANQGSEA in the germline V gene. J was trimmed by 6 bases and V by 5 bases; bases with no gene match: 4. This CDR3 is built from 11 residues. The CDR3 DNA reads as TGCAGCGTTATGACAGGGTCCGAGCAGTACTTC. It codes for CSVMTGSEQYF.

CDR3 amino acids: CASSLWGLAGVKRETQYF. The CDR3 DNA sequence: TGTGCCAGCAGCTTGTGGGGACTAGCGGGGGTGAAAAGAGAGACCCAGTACTTC. This rearrangement joins TRBV5-6 to TRBJ2-5, with 14 bases that match TRBD2. Germline V CDR1 and CDR2: SGHDT, YYEEEE. J lost 4 bases, V lost 1 base, and 9 bases had no gene match. The CDR3 contains 18 residues.

The chain is built from TRBV7-9 and TRBJ1-6; TRBD1 agrees at 8 bases. This CDR3 contains 14 residues. Trimming took 7 bases from V and 5 from J; bases not matched to a gene: 4. CDR1 is SEHNR, CDR2 FQNEAQ, per germline (reference sequence). CDR3 sequence reads: CASTPTGDNSPLHF. CDR3 coding DNA: TGTGCCAGCACCCCGACAGGGGATAATTCACCCCTCCACTTT.